One and the same sample provided the 10 T cell receptor beta chains below, sequenced in a study of T cell responses to AZD1222 COVID-19 vaccine. The table came from immunoSEQ multiplex PCR; TCRdb's copy has only in-frame clones and leaves some out. The repertoire holds nearly 80,000 clones, about 84% seen once, with under 25% in the top ten. The sample here was peripheral blood, taken on day 0 of AZD1222 vaccination. Receptors were obtained from an adult in good health.

The chain uses TRBV5-4 and TRBJ1-1; a weak D match, TRBD1 (5 bases). Germline V gene data show CDR1 as SGHNT and CDR2 as YYREEE (reference sequence). This CDR3 region has 13 residues. The V gene lost 4 bases and the J gene lost 9 bases, with 16 bases spanning the gap. CDR3 protein: CASSEAGTPKAFF. The CDR3 DNA reads as TGTGCCAGCAGCGAGGCCGGGACCCCAAAAGCTTTCTTT.

The chain has TRBV2 and TRBJ2-5, with 7 nucleotides matching TRBD2. With 8 bases clipped from V and 1 base from J, the junction kept 13 bases outside the gene matches. The CDR3 runs to 16 residues. Germline CDR1 reads SNHLY; CDR2 reads FYNNEI. The CDR3: CASGRVVVGSQETQYF. The CDR3 nucleotides are TGTGCCAGCGGGAGGGTCGTTGTGGGTAGCCAAGAGACCCAGTACTTC.

The chain has TRBV15 and TRBJ2-1; the match to TRBD2 covers 8 bases. With 0 bases clipped from V and 8 bases from J, the junction kept 9 bases outside the gene matches. Per the germline V gene, CDR1 is LNHNV and CDR2 is YYDKDF (reference sequence). The length of the CDR3 is 16 residues. In DNA form, the CDR3 reads TGTGCCACCAGCAGAGACTCGAGCGGGAGTAGGGATGAGCAGTTCTTC. This encodes CATSRDSSGSRDEQFF.

The V gene is TRBV29-1, the J gene TRBJ2-7; 7 bases are shared with TRBD2. This CDR3 is built from 13 residues. Germline V gene data show CDR1 as SQVTM and CDR2 as ANQGSEA. The trim removed 0 bases at V and 6 bases at J, leaving 5 bases unmatched. The CDR3: CSVEEGGDGEQYF. The CDR3 DNA reads TGCAGCGTTGAAGAGGGAGGGGACGGCGAGCAGTACTTC.

V is TRBV5-8 and J is TRBJ2-5; D is uncertain. Germline V CDR1 and CDR2: SGHTS, YDEGEE. V lost 9 bases and J 5 bases, leaving 14 bases between the germline ends. CDR3 length: 12 residues. In DNA form, the CDR3 reads TGTGCCACAATGGGCGTGGGGGAGACCCAGTACTTC. Its translation: CATMGVGETQYF.

The chain combines TRBV28 with TRBJ2-7; possibly TRBD2 for D (5 bases). Trimming took 7 bases from V and 3 from J, leaving 16 bases between them. The germline V gene has CDR1 MDHEN and CDR2 SYDVKM. The CDR3 extends over 14 amino acids. CDR3 nucleotides: TGTGCCAGCACCTTAGGCGGGCAGTTCTACGAGCAGTACTTC. This translates into CASTLGGQFYEQYF.

Written as DNA, the CDR3 is TGTGCCAGCAGTCTATGGATACCGAACACTGAAGCTTTCTTT. It translates to CASSLWIPNTEAFF. This rearrangement joins TRBV6-2 or TRBV6-3 to TRBJ1-1; D ambiguous. In germline, CDR1 is MNHEY, CDR2 SVGEGT. This CDR3 is 14 amino acids long. V gave up 5 bases and J gave up 1 base, with 11 bases separating them.

This chain joins TRBV30 and TRBJ1-2; possible D gene TRBD1, 5 bases. Germline V gene sequence: CDR1 GTSNPN, CDR2 SVGIG (reference sequence). CDR3 length: 15 residues. Trimming pared 1 base from V and 2 bases from J, leaving 14 bases between. CDR3 bases: TGTGCCTGGAGTGCGCCAGGGACGCTGAACTATGGCTACACCTTC. This translates into CAWSAPGTLNYGYTF.

The chain joins TRBV11-2 to TRBJ1-6; 7 positions match TRBD1. Germline V gives CDR1 SGHAT, CDR2 FQNNGV. With V trimmed by 5 bases and J by 7 bases, 5 bases remained unmatched. The CDR3 has 14 amino acids. The chain's CDR3 is CASSLQGRNSPLHF. The DNA of the CDR3 is TGTGCCAGCAGCCTACAGGGGAGGAATTCACCCCTCCACTTT.

This clone was seen a few times. The gene calls are TRBV29-1 and TRBJ1-1; the D gene is possibly TRBD1 (6 bases). In germline, CDR1 is SQVTM, CDR2 ANQGSEA. Trimming pared 7 bases from V and 11 bases from J, leaving 17 bases between. The CDR3 runs 11 residues. The CDR3 region has the DNA TGCAGCGCGGGGGCCGGCGGAGGGGCTTTCTTT. Its protein is CSAGAGGGAFF. The full variable domain, in which reference TRBV29-1 and TRBJ1-1 provide the parts outside the CDR3, is SAVISQKPSRDICQRGTSLTIQCQVDSQVTMMFWYRQQPGQSLTLIATANQGSEATYESGFVIDKFPISRPNLTFSTLTVSNMSPEDSSIYLCSAGAGGGAFFGQGTRLTVV.